The rows below give T cell receptor beta chains drawn from one sample of a study of early T cells in non-severe SARS-CoV-2 infection. TCRdb re-called the 5' RACE reads with MiXCR, one entry per CDR3 protein. The repertoire holds roughly 54,000 distinct CDR3 sequences, around 13% seen once, with 4.8% in the top ten. Sequencing was performed on whole blood. The receptors here all came from an adult who was a healthcare worker with PCR-confirmed SARS-CoV-2 infection or an uninfected control (not recorded which). Each CDR3 is given with its conserved first and last residue. Each record gives: J gene, V gene, CDR3 protein.

j_call: TRBJ2-4; v_call: TRBV15; cdr3_aa: CATSRGTGDLTKNIQYF
j_call: TRBJ2-7; v_call: TRBV20-1; cdr3_aa: CSARPGTSGSIYEQYF
j_call: TRBJ2-1; v_call: TRBV3-1; cdr3_aa: CASTPAGQVNEQFF
j_call: TRBJ2-7; v_call: TRBV6-5; cdr3_aa: CASSYGDISYEQYF
j_call: TRBJ2-2; v_call: TRBV20-1; cdr3_aa: CSAPITGLSNTGELFF
j_call: TRBJ2-1; v_call: TRBV7-9; cdr3_aa: CASSLGGRDEQFF
j_call: TRBJ2-3; v_call: TRBV7-9; cdr3_aa: CASSSNRFSSGRGTDTQYF
j_call: TRBJ2-2; v_call: TRBV5-1; cdr3_aa: CASNGQAPNTGELFF
j_call: TRBJ2-1; v_call: TRBV28; cdr3_aa: CASTPGGGFYNEQFF
j_call: TRBJ2-3; v_call: TRBV24-1; cdr3_aa: CVTEEDKTDTQYF
j_call: TRBJ2-1; v_call: TRBV11-2; cdr3_aa: CASSPAGSKQFF
j_call: TRBJ2-1; v_call: TRBV7-7; cdr3_aa: CASSFLGGGYNEQFF
j_call: TRBJ2-3; v_call: TRBV7-6; cdr3_aa: CASSLSGGAGTQYF
j_call: TRBJ2-6; v_call: TRBV27; cdr3_aa: CASSPGQGVASGANVLTF
j_call: TRBJ2-7; v_call: TRBV6-6; cdr3_aa: CASSYGGRAAEQYF
j_call: TRBJ2-7; v_call: TRBV2; cdr3_aa: CASSDPDYEQYF